This T cell receptor (beta chain) was found in a study of shared clonotypes between healthy human individuals. Study background: Ranging from 18 to 49 in age, donors were a couple of women and three men.

This clone appeared a single time. Repertoires were generated with immunoSEQ multiplex PCR, while TCRdb's copy carries only in-frame clones and drops some. Of about 490,000 clones in the sample, about 79% are singletons; the top ten hold 10% to 15%. Trimming took off 10 bases at V and 6 bases at J, with 16 bases between the two ends. The CDR3 is 13 residues long. Germline V gives CDR1 MNHEY, CDR2 SVGAGI. For genomic DNA, unsorted samples relied on approximately 100 million PBMCs. Sequenced input: PBMCs. This sequence originates from a middle-aged woman in good health. Some clones in this sample may be carry-over from other donors' samples. The J gene is TRBJ2-1, the V gene TRBV6-5, with D possibly being TRBD1 or TRBD2 (6 bases each). The CDR3 bases are TGTGCCACTTGGGGGGCCCCGTTCAATGAGCAGTTCTTC. The encoded protein is CATWGAPFNEQFF.